Listed below are T cell receptor beta chains from one sample, sequenced in a study of Graves' ophthalmopathy and Graves' hyperthyroidism. TCRdb processed the multiplex PCR reads anew with MiXCR; each CDR3 protein has one entry. The repertoire consists of around 1.1 million distinct CDR3 sequences, with about two fifths occurring once and the leading ten covering 11%. Sequenced input: peripheral blood or thyroid tissue (not recorded which). These receptors were taken from an adult man with Graves' hyperthyroidism. The CDR3 runs from the conserved cysteine through the conserved F or W. The order of the fields is V gene, D gene, J gene, clone size, CDR3 DNA, CDR3 protein. The D gene is left open where the match is weak. Only some rows state a clone size, as once, few, many or a class for expanded clones.

V gene: TRBV7-6
D gene: TRBD1
J gene: TRBJ1-1
clone size: -
CDR3 DNA: TGTGCCAGCAGCTTAGCAGGACAGGGGAGGAATGCTTTCTTT
CDR3 protein: CASSLAGQGRNAFF

V gene: TRBV9
D gene: TRBD2
J gene: TRBJ2-7
clone size: -
CDR3 DNA: TGTGCCAGCAGCGTAGATCTGGGACTACCCTACGAGCAGTACTTC
CDR3 protein: CASSVDLGLPYEQYF

V gene: TRBV7-2
D gene: TRBD1
J gene: TRBJ1-1
clone size: many
CDR3 DNA: TGTGCCAGCAGCTTAGCCTGGACAGGTTTGGCTTTCTTT
CDR3 protein: CASSLAWTGLAFF

V gene: TRBV9
D gene: -
J gene: TRBJ2-6
clone size: many
CDR3 DNA: TGTGCCAGCAGCGTTGTGGCCAGGCCGTCTGGGGCCAACGTCCTGACTTTC
CDR3 protein: CASSVVARPSGANVLTF

V gene: TRBV7-8
D gene: -
J gene: TRBJ2-7
clone size: -
CDR3 DNA: TGTGCCAGCAGCTTAGCAGGGGGGCCTACTTTC
CDR3 protein: CASSLAGGPTF

V gene: TRBV4-1
D gene: -
J gene: TRBJ1-2
clone size: -
CDR3 DNA: TGCGCCAGCAAACTCCAACAGGTCGACTATGGCTACACCTTC
CDR3 protein: CASKLQQVDYGYTF

V gene: TRBV29-1
D gene: TRBD1
J gene: TRBJ1-5
clone size: -
CDR3 DNA: TGCAGCGTTCCGGGACAGGGGGCAGAGACCCAGCATTTT
CDR3 protein: CSVPGQGAETQHF

V gene: TRBV10-2
D gene: -
J gene: TRBJ1-1
clone size: many
CDR3 DNA: TGTGCCAGCAGGGAAAACACTGAAGCTTTCTTT
CDR3 protein: CASRENTEAFF

V gene: TRBV6-5
D gene: TRBD1
J gene: TRBJ1-6
clone size: many
CDR3 DNA: TGTGCCAGCAACCAGGGACAGGATTCACCCCTCCACTTT
CDR3 protein: CASNQGQDSPLHF

V gene: TRBV19
D gene: -
J gene: TRBJ1-5
clone size: many
CDR3 DNA: TGTGCCAGTAGCAAGCGGCCGACCGATAATCAGCCCCAGCATTTT
CDR3 protein: CASSKRPTDNQPQHF

V gene: TRBV11-2
D gene: TRBD2
J gene: TRBJ2-3
clone size: once
CDR3 DNA: TGTGCCAGCAGCCCCATCGGACTAGCGGGAGGGGATACGCAGTATTTT
CDR3 protein: CASSPIGLAGGDTQYF

V gene: TRBV18
D gene: TRBD1
J gene: TRBJ1-4
clone size: -
CDR3 DNA: TGTGCCAGCTCACCACAGGGGGCTTATGAAAAACTGTTTTTT
CDR3 protein: CASSPQGAYEKLFF

V gene: TRBV25-1
D gene: TRBD1
J gene: TRBJ2-5
clone size: -
CDR3 DNA: TGTGCCAGCAGTGGTCTGGGCAGGACAGGGAAAGGAGAGACCCAGTACTTC
CDR3 protein: CASSGLGRTGKGETQYF

V gene: TRBV5-6
D gene: -
J gene: TRBJ1-1
clone size: few
CDR3 DNA: TGTGCCAGCAGCTATCCTTCTTTGAACACTGAAGCTTTCTTT
CDR3 protein: CASSYPSLNTEAFF

V gene: TRBV10-3
D gene: -
J gene: TRBJ1-4
clone size: -
CDR3 DNA: TGTGCCATCAGCGACTCAGGTAGCGGGACGGCCGGTGGAAAACTGTTTTTT
CDR3 protein: CAISDSGSGTAGGKLFF

V gene: TRBV20-1
D gene: TRBD2
J gene: TRBJ2-7
clone size: many
CDR3 DNA: TGCAGTGCCAGACGTCTAGCGGGGACCTACGAGCAGTACTTC
CDR3 protein: CSARRLAGTYEQYF

V gene: TRBV19
D gene: -
J gene: TRBJ2-7
clone size: many
CDR3 DNA: TGTGCCAGTAGTTACCGGCGGGGCGAGCAGTACTTC
CDR3 protein: CASSYRRGEQYF

V gene: TRBV29-1
D gene: TRBD2
J gene: TRBJ2-5
clone size: -
CDR3 DNA: TGCAGCACCCCACCGGGGCGACGGGAGGACCCTCAAGAGACCCAGTACTTC
CDR3 protein: CSTPPGRREDPQETQYF

V gene: TRBV20-1
D gene: -
J gene: TRBJ2-7
clone size: -
CDR3 DNA: TGCAGTGCGAGGAGGGGGGCAGGGGCCTACGAGCAGTACTTC
CDR3 protein: CSARRGAGAYEQYF

V gene: TRBV25-1
D gene: TRBD1
J gene: TRBJ2-6
clone size: -
CDR3 DNA: TGTGCCAGCACCCTAGACAGGGGACACTCTGGGGCCAACGTCCTGACTTTC
CDR3 protein: CASTLDRGHSGANVLTF

V gene: TRBV7-8
D gene: -
J gene: TRBJ2-7
clone size: few
CDR3 DNA: TGTGCCAGCAGTTCAGGGGACTACTACGAGCAGTACTTC
CDR3 protein: CASSSGDYYEQYF

V gene: TRBV7-9
D gene: -
J gene: TRBJ2-7
clone size: many
CDR3 DNA: TGTGCCAGCAGCGACCAAAGGGGCTACGAGCAGTACTTC
CDR3 protein: CASSDQRGYEQYF

V gene: TRBV7-2
D gene: TRBD1
J gene: TRBJ1-2
clone size: many
CDR3 DNA: TGTGCCAGCAGCTGGGACAGGGACACCTATGGCTACACCTTC
CDR3 protein: CASSWDRDTYGYTF

V gene: TRBV10-3
D gene: TRBD1
J gene: TRBJ1-6
clone size: -
CDR3 DNA: TGTGCCATCCAAGGGGGGACAGACAATTCACCCCTCCACTTT
CDR3 protein: CAIQGGTDNSPLHF

V gene: TRBV29-1
D gene: TRBD1
J gene: TRBJ2-2
clone size: -
CDR3 DNA: TGCAGCGTTGAAACGGGACAGCGAAACACCAGGGAGCTGTTTTTT
CDR3 protein: CSVETGQRNTRELFF

V gene: TRBV7-8
D gene: -
J gene: TRBJ1-1
clone size: -
CDR3 DNA: TGTGCCAGCAGCACCGAGGGGGGAACTGAAGCTTTCTTT
CDR3 protein: CASSTEGGTEAFF

V gene: TRBV6-6
D gene: -
J gene: TRBJ1-1
clone size: many
CDR3 DNA: TGTGCCAGCAGTTACAAGGACACTGAAGCTTTCTTT
CDR3 protein: CASSYKDTEAFF

V gene: TRBV2
D gene: TRBD2
J gene: TRBJ2-5
clone size: many
CDR3 DNA: TGTGCCAGCAGACCGACTAGCGGGAGCCAAGAGACCCAGTACTTC
CDR3 protein: CASRPTSGSQETQYF

V gene: TRBV10-2
D gene: -
J gene: TRBJ1-2
clone size: many
CDR3 DNA: TGTGCCAGCAGTAAGGACAGCGCTAACTATGGCTACACCTTC
CDR3 protein: CASSKDSANYGYTF

V gene: TRBV29-1
D gene: -
J gene: TRBJ1-1
clone size: many
CDR3 DNA: TGCAGCGTTGACCCACAGGGTATGAACACTGAAGCTTTCTTT
CDR3 protein: CSVDPQGMNTEAFF

V gene: TRBV29-1
D gene: -
J gene: TRBJ1-4
clone size: -
CDR3 DNA: TGCAGCGTTACAGGGAGGACGGATGAAAAACTGTTTTTT
CDR3 protein: CSVTGRTDEKLFF

V gene: TRBV5-6
D gene: -
J gene: TRBJ2-5
clone size: -
CDR3 DNA: TGTGCCCGCAGCCTACTAGAGACCCAGTACTTC
CDR3 protein: CARSLLETQYF

V gene: TRBV20-1
D gene: TRBD2
J gene: TRBJ2-5
clone size: few
CDR3 DNA: TGCAGTGCTAACCCATCTTCGCCAAGGACTAGGTTCCAAGAGACCCAGTACTTC
CDR3 protein: CSANPSSPRTRFQETQYF

V gene: TRBV30
D gene: -
J gene: TRBJ2-7
clone size: -
CDR3 DNA: TGTGCCTGGAACGGGGAGCTGGAGCAGTACTTC
CDR3 protein: CAWNGELEQYF

V gene: TRBV11-2
D gene: -
J gene: TRBJ1-2
clone size: many
CDR3 DNA: TGTGCCAGCAGCGCGGGACAAGGGAGCCACTATGGCTACACCTTC
CDR3 protein: CASSAGQGSHYGYTF

V gene: TRBV20-1
D gene: -
J gene: TRBJ2-5
clone size: many
CDR3 DNA: TGCAGTGCTAGTGGGCTCAGGACCAACCAAGAGACCCAGTACTTC
CDR3 protein: CSASGLRTNQETQYF

V gene: TRBV12-3/TRBV12-4
D gene: -
J gene: TRBJ2-7
clone size: few
CDR3 DNA: TGTGCCAGCATCGAGGCAGGGCGGAACACCGGGGAGCTGTACTTC
CDR3 protein: CASIEAGRNTGELYF